Below are 24 T cell receptor beta chains sequenced from a single sample in a study of blood T cell repertoires in COVID-19. Sequencing was performed with immunoSEQ multiplex PCR; in TCRdb, only in-frame clones are kept and a portion is missing. The table lists about 360,000 clones, over 75% of them singletons, with less than 2.5% in the top ten. The sequencing sample was made of PBMCs or T cells enriched from blood (not recorded which). These receptors all come from a man in his forties or fifties in a cohort exposed to, infected with or recovered from COVID-19 (not recorded which).

J is TRBJ2-7 and V is TRBV28; 9 nucleotides match TRBD1. The CDR3 consists of 15 residues. The V gene end was trimmed by 4 bases and the J gene end by 5 bases; junction bases not matched to a gene: 9. Germline-derived CDR1 and CDR2 are MDHEN and SYDVKM. CDR3: CASSSPGTGIHEQYF. The DNA for the CDR3 is TGTGCCAGCAGTTCACCCGGGACAGGGATCCACGAGCAGTACTTC.

The chain combines TRBV6-5 with TRBJ1-4; D perhaps matches TRBD1 (6 bases). The CDR3 totals 13 residues. Trimming left V 8 bases short and J 4 bases short, with 11 bases between. CDR1 and CDR2 (germline): MNHEY, SVGAGI. The CDR3 nucleotides are TGTGCCAGCGGAAGACAGGTTAATGAAAAACTGTTTTTT. Protein product: CASGRQVNEKLFF.

The rearrangement links TRBV5-1 to TRBJ2-1; 7 bases fit TRBD1. CDR3 size: 18 residues. From germline, CDR1 is SGHRS and CDR2 YFSETQ. Unmatched junction bases numbered 15, after V lost 4 bases and J lost 2 bases. The CDR3, as DNA: TGCGCCAGCAGCCCGGGACAGTCAAAGAAATGGGCCTACAATGAGCAGTTCTTC. It specifies CASSPGQSKKWAYNEQFF.

The V gene is TRBV27, the J gene TRBJ1-6, with D tentatively TRBD1 (5 bases). The CDR3 consists of 13 residues. Trimming shortened V by 6 bases and J by 6 bases, and 9 bases separated the two germline ends. The V gene's germline CDR1 is MNHEY and CDR2 SMNVEV (reference sequence). CDR3 nucleotide sequence: TGTGCCAGCAGGGGACTGACTAATTCACCCCTCCACTTT. Its protein product is CASRGLTNSPLHF.

The chain carries TRBV18 and TRBJ2-6; D remains ambiguous. Between the trimmed V and J ends, which lost 2 bases and 0 bases, there was a span of 8 bases. Germline-derived CDR1 and CDR2 are KGHSH and LQKENI. This CDR3 has 16 amino acids. The CDR3 bases are TGTGCCAGCTCACCAGTTTCCAGCTCTGGGGCCAACGTCCTGACTTTC. It yields the protein CASSPVSSSGANVLTF.

V gene TRBV6-5 combines with J gene TRBJ2-1, with 8 positions matching TRBD2. Unmatched junction bases numbered 7, after V lost 7 bases and J lost 8 bases. This CDR3 contains 13 residues. Per germline, CDR1 MNHEY and CDR2 SVGAGI. CDR3 sequence (DNA): TGTGCCAGCATTGCGGGAGGTGGCGATGAGCAGTTCTTC. Translation: CASIAGGGDEQFF.

The chain has TRBV6-5 and TRBJ1-2, with 9 bases matching TRBD1. Per germline, CDR1 MNHEY and CDR2 SVGAGI. The CDR3 covers 14 residues. The junction had 7 bases not matched to a gene; V was cut back by 7 bases and J by 4 bases. The CDR3 spells CASKTDRGGYGYTF. CDR3 bases: TGTGCCAGCAAGACGGACAGGGGCGGCTATGGCTACACCTTC.

The V gene is TRBV4-1, the J gene TRBJ1-6, with TRBD1 identical over 7 bases. V was pared by 4 bases and J by 3 bases, with 6 bases of the junction left unmatched. The CDR3 has 16 residues. Looked up from germline, CDR1 is MGHRA and CDR2 is YSYEKL. CDR3 sequence (DNA): TGCGCCAGCAGCCCTCGACAGGGAGGCTATAATTCACCCCTCCACTTT. Encoded protein: CASSPRQGGYNSPLHF.

The chain links TRBV6-5 to TRBJ1-3; 7 bases match TRBD1. The V segment lost 5 bases and the J segment 7 bases; nucleotides outside the gene matches: 8. The CDR3 length is 14 residues. The germline CDR1 and CDR2 sequences are MNHEY and SVGAGI. In DNA form, the CDR3 reads TGTGCCAGCAGTCCCGGGACAGTGGTGAACACCATATATTTT. Protein: CASSPGTVVNTIYF.

This sequence joins TRBV5-4 and TRBJ2-3; TRBD2 aligns across 12 bases. The germline gives CDR1 SGHNT, CDR2 YYREEE (reference sequence). V shed 0 bases and J 4 bases; nucleotides not matched to a gene: 6. The CDR3 has 17 residues. The chain's CDR3 is CASSLVLAGGVADTQYF. The DNA for the CDR3 is TGTGCCAGCAGCTTGGTCCTAGCGGGAGGGGTTGCAGATACGCAGTATTTT.

V usage is TRBV7-9 and J usage is TRBJ2-5; D may be TRBD2 (6 bases). This CDR3 is 16 amino acids long. Trimming took 5 bases from V and 1 from J, leaving 17 bases between them. Per the germline V gene, CDR1 is SEHNR and CDR2 is FQNEAQ (reference sequence). The CDR3 bases are TGTGCCAGCAGCGCTAGTCCCAGCGGGTCCCAAGAGACCCAGTACTTC. Translation gives CASSASPSGSQETQYF.

This clone occurred many times. The J gene is TRBJ2-1, the V gene TRBV4-1, with a possible D match to TRBD2 (6 bases). The V end was cut by 1 base, the J end by 8 bases, with 21 bases between. Germline V gives CDR1 MGHRA, CDR2 YSYEKL. CDR3 length equals 17 residues. For the CDR3, the DNA is TGCGCCAGCAGCCAAGGGTTGACGGGAGCAGGTAACGATGAGCAGTTCTTC. Translation: CASSQGLTGAGNDEQFF.

This rearrangement joins TRBV10-3 to TRBJ2-6; D uncertain. CDR1 is ENHRY and CDR2 is SYGVKD in the germline V gene. The CDR3 runs to 16 residues. V gave up 0 bases and J gave up 2 bases, with 8 bases separating them. CDR3 protein: CAISESNRPGANVLTF. CDR3 bases: TGTGCCATCAGTGAGTCAAACAGACCTGGGGCCAACGTCCTGACTTTC.

This chain links TRBV2 with TRBJ2-7; TRBD2 is a possible D gene (7 bases). This CDR3 is 13 amino acids long. Trimming stripped 8 bases from V and 0 bases from J, with 11 bases between. From germline, CDR1 is SNHLY and CDR2 FYNNEI. The CDR3 DNA reads as TGTGCCAGCGGGGGGGCTCTCTCCTACGAGCAGTACTTC. This codes for CASGGALSYEQYF.

The rearrangement uses TRBV9 and TRBJ2-1, with TRBD2 identical over 10 bases. The germline V gene encodes CDR1 SGDLS and CDR2 YYNGEE. V shed 3 bases and J 0 bases; nucleotides not matched to a gene: 9. The CDR3 has 18 residues. The CDR3 protein is CASSEDTGLAVSYNEQFF. CDR3 sequence (DNA): TGTGCCAGCAGCGAGGACACCGGACTAGCGGTCTCCTACAATGAGCAGTTCTTC.

This clone has a single count. J is TRBJ2-3 and V is TRBV3-1 (or the pseudogene TRBV3-2); 9 positions agree with TRBD2. The CDR3 length is 18 residues. V shed 1 base, J shed 0 bases, and the junction held 8 bases outside the gene matches. The germline V gene has CDR1 LGHDT and CDR2 YNNKEL (reference sequence). The CDR3 bases are TGTGCCAGCAGCCAAGCAAGCGGGAGGCCAACTAGCACAGATACGCAGTATTTT. It translates to CASSQASGRPTSTDTQYF.

The rearrangement uses TRBV19 and TRBJ1-5; D is perhaps TRBD1 (5 bases). Germline V gene lookup returns CDR1 LNHDA and CDR2 SQIVND (reference sequence). Trimming cost V 3 bases and J 1 base, with 13 bases left between them. This CDR3 contains 16 residues. The DNA for the CDR3 is TGTGCCAGTAGTATCGCCAGTGGGGCAAGCAATCAGCCCCAGCATTTT. Protein: CASSIASGASNQPQHF.

Comments on this clone: The junction departs from the called germline gene at one end, perhaps through a read error. V is TRBV3-1 (or the pseudogene TRBV3-2) and J is TRBJ1-1, with 9 bases aligning to TRBD1. CDR1 and CDR2 from the germline V gene are LGHDT and YNNKEL (reference sequence). The CDR3 contains 14 residues. CDR3 region: CASSEDRGVGEAFF. CDR3 sequence (DNA): TGTGCCAGCAGCGAAGACAGGGGGGTCGGTGAAGCTTTCTTT.

The chain carries TRBV12-3 or TRBV12-4 and TRBJ1-2, with 7 bases identical to TRBD1. Trimming at V came to 5 bases and at J to 5 bases, leaving 5 bases not matched to a gene. The CDR3 extends over 13 amino acids. The CDR3 loop reads CASSMDRRYGYTF. DNA for the CDR3: TGTGCCAGCAGTATGGACAGGCGGTATGGCTACACCTTC.

The CDR3 DNA follows: TGCGCCAGCAGCGGGGCCGGGACTAGCGGAGGGGGTGAGCAGTTCTTC. It yields the protein CASSGAGTSGGGEQFF. V gene TRBV5-1 combines with J gene TRBJ2-1; 11 bases are a match to TRBD2. The CDR3 is 16 amino acids. CDR1 SGHRS and CDR2 YFSETQ come from the germline V gene. Trimming took 4 bases from V and 9 from J; bases not matched to a gene: 12.

V is TRBV25-1 and J is TRBJ1-5; maybe TRBD1 (6 bases). CDR3 length: 16 amino acids. From germline, CDR1 is MGHDK and CDR2 SYGVNS. Trimming took off 3 bases at V and 0 bases at J, with 12 bases between the two ends. DNA for the CDR3: TGTGCCAGCAGTGAGGGACGAGGGGGTAGCAATCAGCCCCAGCATTTT. Its translation is CASSEGRGGSNQPQHF.

The rearrangement uses TRBV27 and TRBJ2-7, with D possibly being TRBD1 (5 bases). The CDR3 extends over 15 amino acids. Germline CDR1 reads MNHEY; CDR2 reads SMNVEV (reference sequence). Trimming removed 3 bases at V and 0 bases at J, with 12 bases between. For the CDR3, the DNA is TGTGCCAGCAGTTTTCTCAGGGAAAGCTCCTACGAGCAGTACTTC. Its translation is CASSFLRESSYEQYF.

The chain combines TRBV28 with TRBJ1-4, with a tentative D call TRBD1 (5 bases). Trimming left V 7 bases short and J 5 bases short, with 17 bases between. CDR1 and CDR2 (germline): MDHEN, SYDVKM. The CDR3 extends over 15 amino acids. The CDR3 coding sequence is TGTGCCAGCACATCCGGGACTTTAGGCAATGAAAAACTGTTTTTT. Translating it yields CASTSGTLGNEKLFF.

The rearrangement links TRBV19 to TRBJ1-2; 7 nucleotides agree with TRBD1. The CDR3 spans 12 residues. Germline values: CDR1 LNHDA, CDR2 SQIVND (reference sequence). After removal of 7 bases from V and 8 bases from J, the junction contained 7 bases not matched to a gene. CDR3 DNA sequence: TGTGCCAGTAACAGGGGAGAGAGGGGCTACACCTTC. The encoded protein is CASNRGERGYTF.